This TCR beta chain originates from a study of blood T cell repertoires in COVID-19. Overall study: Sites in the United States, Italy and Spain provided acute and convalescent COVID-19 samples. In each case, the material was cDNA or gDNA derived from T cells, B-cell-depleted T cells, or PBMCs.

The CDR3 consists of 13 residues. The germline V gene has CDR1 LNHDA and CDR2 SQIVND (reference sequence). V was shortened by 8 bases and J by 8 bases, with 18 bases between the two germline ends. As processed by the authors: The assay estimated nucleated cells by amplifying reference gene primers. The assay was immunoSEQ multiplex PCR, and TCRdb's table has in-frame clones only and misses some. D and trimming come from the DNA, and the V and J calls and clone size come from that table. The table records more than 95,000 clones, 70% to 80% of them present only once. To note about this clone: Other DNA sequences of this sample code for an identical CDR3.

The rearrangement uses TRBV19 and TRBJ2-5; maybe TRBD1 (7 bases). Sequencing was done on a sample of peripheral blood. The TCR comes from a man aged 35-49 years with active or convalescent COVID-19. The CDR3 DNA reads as TGTGCCAGTTCAAGGACAGGCGGGGAAACCCAGTACTTC. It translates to CASSRTGGETQYF.